This T cell receptor beta chain was captured by sequencing in a study of blood T cell repertoires in COVID-19. As for the study in general: T cells, B-cell-depleted T cells, or PBMCs supplied cDNA or gDNA.

The authors' processing: Amplification of reference gene primers was used by the study to estimate nucleated cell counts. Generated by immunoSEQ multiplex PCR, the TCRdb table keeps only in-frame clones and is missing some. That table gives V, J and clone size, and the DNA gave D and trimming. Among fewer than 150,000 clones listed, more than 75% were seen once. The ends lost 2 bases at V and 11 bases at J; junction bases unmatched: 7. Germline CDR1 reads SGHNT; CDR2 reads YYREEE (reference sequence). This CDR3 contains 13 residues. The V call is TRBV5-4, the J call TRBJ1-1, with 9 bases that match TRBD1. This TCR was recovered from a woman in her thirties or forties with acute or convalescent COVID-19. The sample was peripheral blood. The CDR3 is CASSFTGGEEAFF. As DNA, the CDR3 is TGTGCCAGCAGCTTCACAGGGGGCGAAGAGGCTTTCTTT.